This is a list of T cell receptor beta chains from one sample in a study of T cells in Graves' hyperthyroidism and ophthalmopathy. MiXCR was run by TCRdb on the multiplex PCR reads, yielding one entry per CDR3 protein. The sample includes under 350,000 distinct CDR3 sequences, 15% to 20% of them seen just once. Sample: blood. The receptors were gathered from a woman in her 50s with Graves' hyperthyroidism. Both conserved end residues are part of each CDR3. A D gene is named only where the DNA matches it firmly. Size is stated for part of the rows, as once, few or many counts, or as a class when the clone is expanded.

TRBV24-1,.,TRBJ2-2,.,14,TGTGCCACGAAGGGACGATTGAACACCGGGGAGCTGTTTTTT,CATKGRLNTGELFF
TRBV6-5,many,TRBJ2-7,TRBD1,15,TGTGCCAGCAGTTACTCCCGAACAGGGGGCTACGAGCAGTACTTC,CASSYSRTGGYEQYF
TRBV7-8,many,TRBJ1-5,TRBD1,16,TGTGCCAGCAGCTCATTAGGGGGCGGAATCAATCAGCCCCAGCATTTT,CASSSLGGGINQPQHF
TRBV20-1,few,TRBJ2-2,.,11,TGCAGTGCAGGGGTCACCGGGGAGCTGTTTTTT,CSAGVTGELFF
TRBV20-1,.,TRBJ2-7,TRBD2,15,TGCAGTGCCTCCCCCTTCGGACTAGCGACCTACGAGCAGTACTTC,CSASPFGLATYEQYF
TRBV27,.,TRBJ1-2,TRBD1,13,TGTGCCAGCAGACGGACAGGGGGAGGTGGCTACACCTTC,CASRRTGGGGYTF
TRBV15,.,TRBJ1-4,TRBD1,15,TGTGCCACCAGCAGATTCAGGGGGGCTAATGAAAAACTGTTTTTT,CATSRFRGANEKLFF
TRBV19,.,TRBJ2-5,TRBD2,14,TGTGCCAGTAGCCCCCGAGGGAGGGTGGAGACCCAGTACTTC,CASSPRGRVETQYF
TRBV10-3,.,TRBJ2-7,TRBD1,15,TGTGCCATCAGTGAAACGGGACAGGGGTTGGGCGAGCAGTACTTC,CAISETGQGLGEQYF
TRBV7-2,.,TRBJ2-7,.,14,TGTGCCAGCAGCGTCGGGATTATCTCCTACGAGCAGTACTTC,CASSVGIISYEQYF
TRBV6-1,few,TRBJ1-2,.,16,TGTGCCAGCAGTAACCAACGGGGTTTTCTGGACTATGGCTACACCTTC,CASSNQRGFLDYGYTF
TRBV7-8,.,TRBJ1-5,.,18,TGTGCCAGCAGCTTAGGGGGCATGGGGGCTTATAGCAATCAGCCCCAGCATTTT,CASSLGGMGAYSNQPQHF
TRBV30,many,TRBJ1-2,.,14,TGTGCCTGGAGTGTACCCCCCTCAAACTATGGCTACACCTTC,CAWSVPPSNYGYTF
TRBV2,many,TRBJ1-2,.,12,TGTGCCAGCAGTGAAGGCCCCGCCGGCTACACCTTC,CASSEGPAGYTF
TRBV20-1,many,TRBJ2-5,.,11,TGCAGTGCTAGATTGGGGGAGACCCAGTACTTC,CSARLGETQYF
TRBV11-2,many,TRBJ2-1,.,13,TGTGCCAGCAGCTTGGGACGATACAATGGGCAGTTCTTC,CASSLGRYNGQFF
TRBV19,.,TRBJ2-2,.,15,TGTGCCAGTAGTATTATGGCCTTGTCGGACGGGGAGCTGTTTTTT,CASSIMALSDGELFF
TRBV5-1,many,TRBJ2-3,.,17,TGCGCCAGCAGCTTGGGCGCGATGGTGCGGAACACAGATACGCAGTATTTT,CASSLGAMVRNTDTQYF
TRBV20-1,few,TRBJ2-5,TRBD2,17,TGCAGTGCTAGAGTCCCCTTTAGCGGGAGTTACCAAGAGACCCAGTACTTC,CSARVPFSGSYQETQYF
TRBV5-6,.,TRBJ1-6,TRBD1,15,TGTGCCAGCAGCCGGACCGGGACAGGCAATTCACCCCTCCACTTT,CASSRTGTGNSPLHF
TRBV6-1,many,TRBJ2-1,.,15,TGTGCCAGCATCGGCGGGGCCGAGGGGTTTAATGAGCAGTTCTTC,CASIGGAEGFNEQFF
TRBV11-2,once,TRBJ1-1,.,13,TGTGCCAGAAGCGTAGGGGTGAACACTGAAGCTTTCTTT,CARSVGVNTEAFF
TRBV5-1,few,TRBJ2-4,.,12,TGCGCCAGCATAGACCAAAAAAACATTCAGTACTTC,CASIDQKNIQYF
TRBV5-4,.,TRBJ2-4,.,14,TGTGCCAGCAGCCTGAAGGTTGGGTCTGGATTTCAGTACTTC,CASSLKVGSGFQYF
TRBV2,many,TRBJ1-1,.,15,TGTGCCAGCAGCCGAAGGGGGTGGGAGAACACTGAAGCTTTCTTT,CASSRRGWENTEAFF
TRBV28,many,TRBJ2-7,TRBD1,15,TGTGCCAGCAGCCCACTGGCAGGGGGTTGGAACGAGCAGTACTTC,CASSPLAGGWNEQYF
TRBV9,few,TRBJ1-1,.,16,TGTGCCAGCAGCCCCCCGACAGGCCAGATGTTCACTGAAGCTTTCTTT,CASSPPTGQMFTEAFF
TRBV19,.,TRBJ2-5,TRBD2,14,TGTGCCAGTAGTGAAGCGGGACCCCAAGAGACCCAGTACTTC,CASSEAGPQETQYF
TRBV25-1,.,TRBJ1-6,TRBD1,14,TGTGCCAGCAGTGAAACAGGGGCATATTCACCCCTCCACTTT,CASSETGAYSPLHF
TRBV20-1,few,TRBJ2-1,TRBD2,13,TGCAGTGCTAGCCCCACTCTAGCGGGACCCCAGTTCTTC,CSASPTLAGPQFF
TRBV9,.,TRBJ1-6,.,14,TGTGCCAGCAGCGTAGCACAATCTAATTCACCCCTCCACTTT,CASSVAQSNSPLHF
TRBV7-3,few,TRBJ2-1,.,15,TGTGCCAGCAGCTCCCTCGGGGGCGGCGTAAATGAGCAGTTCTTC,CASSSLGGGVNEQFF
TRBV3-1,many,TRBJ1-6,.,13,TGTGCCAGCAGTCAAACAAGTGCTTCACCCCTCCACTTT,CASSQTSASPLHF
TRBV27,.,TRBJ2-3,.,15,TGTGCCAGCGGGGTCGCGCCCACGTCTGCAGATACGCAGTATTTT,CASGVAPTSADTQYF
TRBV29-1,few,TRBJ2-1,.,15,TGCAGCGTTGAGGAGCGGCCGAGCTCCTACAATGAGCAGTTCTTC,CSVEERPSSYNEQFF
TRBV20-1,few,TRBJ2-1,.,15,TGCAGTGCTAGTACTCGGGACTCATATTTGAATGAGCAGTTCTTC,CSASTRDSYLNEQFF
TRBV10-3,many,TRBJ1-1,.,14,TGTGCCATCAGTGAGAGGTCGGCTAACACTGAAGCTTTCTTT,CAISERSANTEAFF
TRBV28,.,TRBJ2-1,.,11,TGTGCCAGCAGTCCCCGGGACAAGCGGTTCTTC,CASSPRDKRFF
TRBV12-3/TRBV12-4,many,TRBJ2-1,.,23,TGTGCCAGCAGGCCGGACCCCCTCGGGCAGCCTATCCCCTCGGGCAGCCTATACAATGAGCAGTTCTTC,CASRPDPLGQPIPSGSLYNEQFF
TRBV29-1,.,TRBJ1-4,.,12,TGCAGCGTGACTCGGGAAGGAGAAAAACTGTTTTTT,CSVTREGEKLFF
TRBV12-3/TRBV12-4,few,TRBJ2-6,.,16,TGTGCCAGCAGACCGGACAGATTCTCTGGGGCCAACGTCCTGACTTTC,CASRPDRFSGANVLTF
TRBV28,many,TRBJ1-4,TRBD1,15,TGTGCCAGCAGTTTATTCAGGGGGTTAGACGAAAAACTGTTTTTT,CASSLFRGLDEKLFF
TRBV7-9,.,TRBJ2-3,.,16,TGTGCCAGCAGCTTAGATACTAGCTTCATGGAAGATACGCAGTATTTT,CASSLDTSFMEDTQYF
TRBV30,many,TRBJ1-6,.,12,TGTGCCTGGAGTGTCAACGATTCACCCCTCCACTTT,CAWSVNDSPLHF
TRBV2,many,TRBJ1-4,.,13,TGTGCCAGCAGCACCGCCTATAATGAAAAACTGTTTTTT,CASSTAYNEKLFF
TRBV6-2/TRBV6-3,many,TRBJ2-1,.,17,TGTGCCAGCAGTTACCAGGCGGTCACCTTAGCCTACAATGAGCAGTTCTTC,CASSYQAVTLAYNEQFF
TRBV3-1,many,TRBJ1-1,TRBD1,14,TGTGCCAGCAGTAAGACAGGGTACGACACTGAAGCTTTCTTT,CASSKTGYDTEAFF
TRBV12-3/TRBV12-4,.,TRBJ2-6,.,15,TGTGCCAGCAGTCTCCGGACTGATGGGGCCAACGTCCTGACTTTC,CASSLRTDGANVLTF
TRBV29-1,.,TRBJ1-2,.,12,TGCAGCGTTGGAGGGGGAGGGTATGGCTACACCTTC,CSVGGGGYGYTF